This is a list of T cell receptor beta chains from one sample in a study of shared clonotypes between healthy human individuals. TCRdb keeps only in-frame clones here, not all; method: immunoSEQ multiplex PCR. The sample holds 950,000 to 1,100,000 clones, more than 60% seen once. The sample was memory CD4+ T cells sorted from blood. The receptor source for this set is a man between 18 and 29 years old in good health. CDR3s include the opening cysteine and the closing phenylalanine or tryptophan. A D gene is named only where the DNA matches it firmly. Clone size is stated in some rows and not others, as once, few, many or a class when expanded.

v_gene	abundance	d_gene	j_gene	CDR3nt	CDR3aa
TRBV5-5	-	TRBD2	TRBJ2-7	TGTGCCAGCAGCGTCCGGACTAGAGCCTACGAGCAGTACTTC	CASSVRTRAYEQYF
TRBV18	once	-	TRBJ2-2	TGTGCCAGCTCACTATCCGGCACCGGGGAGCTGTTTTTT	CASSLSGTGELFF
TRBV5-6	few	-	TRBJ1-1	TGTGCCAGCAGCTTCCCCTCGGTCGGAGTTGAAGCTTTCTTT	CASSFPSVGVEAFF
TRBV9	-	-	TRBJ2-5	TGTGCCAGCAGCGTAGCTATGGCAGTCCAAGAGACCCAGTACTTC	CASSVAMAVQETQYF
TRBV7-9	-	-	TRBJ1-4	TGTGCCAGCAGCCCAACTCGAGCAGATGAAAAACTGTTTTTT	CASSPTRADEKLFF
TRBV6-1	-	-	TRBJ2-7	TGTGCCAGCAGTCGAGACCCTTTGGGGGCCGAGCAGTACTTC	CASSRDPLGAEQYF
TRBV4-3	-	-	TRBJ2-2	TGCGCCAGCAGCCAAGGACACCCGAGCGGAGAACTGTTTTTT	CASSQGHPSGELFF
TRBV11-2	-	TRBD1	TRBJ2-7	TGTGCCACCAGCCCCCTTCTGGACAGGGCGGGAGAGCAGTACTTC	CATSPLLDRAGEQYF
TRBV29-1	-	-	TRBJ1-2	TGCAGCGTTGAAGGGTGGGAGAGGTTCCGTGGCTACACCTTC	CSVEGWERFRGYTF
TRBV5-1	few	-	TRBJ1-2	TGCGCCAGCAGCTCAGCAACGGGTGGCTACACCTTC	CASSSATGGYTF
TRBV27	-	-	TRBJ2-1	TGTGCCAGCAGAGTTGCGGAGACTTACAATGAGCAGTTCTTC	CASRVAETYNEQFF
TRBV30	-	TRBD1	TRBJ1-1	TGTGCCTGCCAGGACAGGGGGGGTGGGAACACTGAAGCTTTCTTT	CACQDRGGGNTEAFF
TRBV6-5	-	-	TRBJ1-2	TGTGCCAGCAGACAAGGGACGGCACCTGGCTACACCTTC	CASRQGTAPGYTF
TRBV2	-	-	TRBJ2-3	TGTGCCAGCAGTGAAACTAGTGCGGCGGCAGATACGCAGTATTTT	CASSETSAAADTQYF
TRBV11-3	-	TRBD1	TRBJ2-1	TGTGCCAGCAGCGACGAGGGGGACAGGCTTAACAATGAGCAGTTCTTC	CASSDEGDRLNNEQFF
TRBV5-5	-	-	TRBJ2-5	TGTGCCAGCAGCTTGGATTCAGGGCAAGAGACCCAGTACTTC	CASSLDSGQETQYF
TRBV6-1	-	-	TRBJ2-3	TGTGCCAGCAGTGAACAAAGGGGGGCCACAGATACGCAGTATTTT	CASSEQRGATDTQYF
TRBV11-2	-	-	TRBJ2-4	TGTGCCAGCAGCTTAGATAAATGGGGACATGGGTACTTC	CASSLDKWGHGYF
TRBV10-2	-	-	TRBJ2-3	TGCGCCAGCAGTGAAAGGCGGGCGGGCGACGATACGCAGTATTTT	CASSERRAGDDTQYF
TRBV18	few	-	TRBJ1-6	TGTGCCAGCTCACCAGTGCCAAGCTCCTATAATTCACCCCTCCACTTT	CASSPVPSSYNSPLHF
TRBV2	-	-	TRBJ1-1	TGTGCCAGCAGTGGGGGGACACAAACTGAAGCTTTCTTT	CASSGGTQTEAFF
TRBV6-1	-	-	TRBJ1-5	TGTGCCAGCAGTGGGGGAGGCAATCAGCCCCAGCATTTT	CASSGGGNQPQHF
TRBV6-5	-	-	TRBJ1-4	TGTGCCAGCAGTTACCGTGGCTTGGGGACGCTGTTTTTT	CASSYRGLGTLFF
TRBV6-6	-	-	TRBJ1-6	TGTGCCAGCAGTTACGAGGCAGGGAGGGATTCACCCCTCCACTTT	CASSYEAGRDSPLHF
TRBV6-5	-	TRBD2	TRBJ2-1	TGTGCCAGCAGTTACGGACTAGCGGCAAATGAGCAGTTCTTC	CASSYGLAANEQFF
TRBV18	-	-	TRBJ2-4	TGTGCCAGCTCACCGCGAGGGGTCGACAACATTCAGTACTTC	CASSPRGVDNIQYF
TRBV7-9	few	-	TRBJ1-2	TGTGCCAGCAGCTTAGTTCTGACGGGGGGGAGCTTCTATGGCTACACCTTC	CASSLVLTGGSFYGYTF
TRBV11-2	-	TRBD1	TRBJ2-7	TGTGCCAGCAGACCCTTACTCGGACAGGAAGGCTACGAGCAGTACTTC	CASRPLLGQEGYEQYF